This TCR beta chain was documented in a study of blood T cells in healthy people across ages (dated by TCRdb to about 2015). At the level of the whole study: In model experiments, template switching captured roughly one uniquely barcoded TCR beta cDNA molecule for every two T cells. Using deep sequencing normalized with unique cDNA molecular identifiers, the study measured how TCR beta repertoire diversity changes with age. The donors were divided into four age groups: young (average 16 years), middle-aged (approximately 42), aged (62) and long-lived (82). To avoid experimental bias, donors of different ages were spread randomly across the sequencing lanes. Two additional independent replicas of 1 million unique cDNA reads from the same blood draw were analyzed for two donors (one aged 18 to 30 and one aged 80 or older). General findings and caveats noted by the study authors: Bulk unsorted PBMC profiling prevented conclusive comparison of naive and antigen-experienced compartments. There was a strong correlation between observed TCR beta diversity and the percentage of naive T cells measured by flow cytometry. Estimates of total diversity based on one million sequenced T cells were regarded as lower bounds and as underestimates. Observed TCR beta diversity per million T cells fell roughly linearly with age, and a significant reduction was already apparent by age roughly 40. The CMV infection status of donors was not known, potentially confounding age-related changes in expanded clonotypes. Compared with the aged group, the long-lived group had more naive CD4+ T cells, fewer expanded clones and increased TCR diversity, suggesting age selection.

Receptor libraries were prepared by 5' RACE. The instrument was an Illumina HiSeq 2500. The second PCR ran for about 7 to 11 cycles and used a J-beta primer mix along with a sample-barcoded 5' primer. A unique molecular identifier was introduced onto each TCR beta cDNA molecule by a template-switch 5' adaptor carrying 12 random nucleotides. At least 2.5 million CDR3-containing paired-end reads were obtained from each sample. First-strand cDNA was synthesized from all RNA with the Mint cDNA synthesis kit, primed by a TRBC-specific oligonucleotide. Following uracil-DNA glycosylase treatment, all cDNA underwent a first 18-cycle PCR with the universal primers M1SS and BC2_uni_R. The published analysis was carried out like this. Each sample was normalized by randomly selecting 1 million high-quality reads, each carrying a distinct molecular identifier. Reads with shared molecular identifiers were discarded instead of being binned into consensus sequences. MiTCR, with a Q25 quality threshold and the strictest error-elimination algorithm, was used for CDR3 identification, clonotype clustering and error correction. A nonparametric unseen species model with Euler transformation was used to estimate a lower bound on total TCR beta diversity. TCRdb reanalyzed the raw reads on its own, using fastp at Q25 for trimming and MiXCR for clone calling, and kept in-frame beta chains. Duplicate CDR3 protein sequences are folded into a single record with the most common DNA and genes. In this record, the V and J calls reflect TCRdb's handling and not the investigators' own analysis. The sample data list more than 800,000 distinct CDR3 sequences, and about 30% of these were observed just once. Around 16% of the sample is held by the ten biggest clonotypes.

The donors were roughly 40 Caucasian individuals from Russia, aged roughly 6 to 100 years, who were systemically healthy. About 9.1 milliliters of peripheral blood were collected from each donor into EDTA-treated Vacutainer tubes. Ficoll-Paque density-gradient centrifugation was used to isolate PBMCs, with at least 6 million per sample. Trizol reagent was used to extract total RNA from the PBMCs, yielding at least 5 micrograms per sample. For every donor, flow cytometry on a PBMC aliquot measured the percentage of naive CD45RAhigh/CD27high T cells. The germline V gene specifies SNHLY as CDR1 and FYNNEI as CDR2. A distance of 13 bases separates the germline ends of V and J, which lose 3 bases and 3 bases respectively. Counted from cysteine to phenylalanine, this CDR3 has 15 amino acids. Of all the DNA, just the CDR3 is kept, 45 bases in frame from base 1. This clonotype was picked up many times. The antigen it binds to is not known. Base-call qualities are not available, and no considerably larger clone is one nucleotide away.

This clonotype originated in a woman aged 80 or over in good health. The V and J segments used are TRBV2 and TRBJ2-3; the D region possibly corresponds to TRBD2 (6 bases align). Sequencing was carried out using blood. DNA sequence: TGTGCCAGCAGTGAGTGGGGGGTCGAAACAGATACGCAGTATTTT. The resulting protein is CASSEWGVETDTQYF.